The clone carrying this T cell receptor (beta chain) came up once. CDR1 and CDR2 from the germline V gene are SEHNR and FQNEAQ (reference sequence). CDR3 size: 13 residues. Trimming pared 3 bases from V and 1 base from J, leaving 7 bases between. The data belong to a study of T cell changes during pregnancy in multiple sclerosis. Assay used: immunoSEQ multiplex PCR; TCRdb lists only in-frame clones, some missing. The sample yields some 80,000 clones, roughly 96% seen once. Material: peripheral blood, obtained in the second trimester of pregnancy. This TCR derives from a female donor with multiple sclerosis, enrolled in a pregnancy study. The genes are TRBV7-9 and TRBJ2-7; D is undetermined. The CDR3 sequence is CASSFLISYEQYF. The CDR3 DNA is TGTGCCAGCAGCTTCCTAATATCCTACGAGCAGTACTTC.